The clone carrying this T cell receptor (beta chain) is termed medium-sized (0.01 to 0.1%). Its specificity is unknown. Assay: immunoSEQ multiplex PCR; the TCRdb copy retains only in-frame clones and omits some. Here the sample spans some 110,000 clones, 65% to 80% being singletons. The data were taken from a study of PD-1 blockade in mismatch repair-deficient tumors. V lost 3 bases, J lost 4 bases, and 13 bases lay in between. The CDR3 covers 14 residues. Germline V CDR1 and CDR2: SEHNR, FQNEAQ (reference sequence). PCR or immunohistochemistry showed mismatch repair deficiency in every enrolled patient. Study findings and constraints: After pembrolizumab, tumor-resident clones rose rapidly, then generally contracted before radiologic responses.

The genes are TRBV7-9 and TRBJ2-7, with D possibly being TRBD2 (6 bases). The sample was peripheral blood, taken about 60 weeks after starting pembrolizumab. This TCR was sampled from an adult with mismatch repair-deficient cancer. CDR3 DNA: TGTGCCAGCAGCTTGGTTCAAGGGACTTACGAGCAGTACTTC. Its protein is CASSLVQGTYEQYF.